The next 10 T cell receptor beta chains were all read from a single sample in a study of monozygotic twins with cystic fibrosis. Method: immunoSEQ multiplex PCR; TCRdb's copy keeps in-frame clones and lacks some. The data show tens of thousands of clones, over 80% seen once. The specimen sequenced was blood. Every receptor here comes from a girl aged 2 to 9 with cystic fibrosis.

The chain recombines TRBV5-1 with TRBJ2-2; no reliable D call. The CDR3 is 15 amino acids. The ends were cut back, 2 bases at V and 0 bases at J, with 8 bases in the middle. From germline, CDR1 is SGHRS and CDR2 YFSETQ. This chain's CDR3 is CASSFPEANTGELFF. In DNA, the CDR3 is TGCGCCAGCAGCTTCCCTGAAGCGAACACCGGGGAGCTGTTTTTT. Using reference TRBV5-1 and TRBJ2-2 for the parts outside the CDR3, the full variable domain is KAGVTQTPRYLIKTRGQQVTLSCSPISGHRSVSWYQQTPGQGLQFLFEYFSETQRNKGNFPGRFSGRQFSNSRSEMNVSTLELGDSALYLCASSFPEANTGELFFGEGSRLTVL.

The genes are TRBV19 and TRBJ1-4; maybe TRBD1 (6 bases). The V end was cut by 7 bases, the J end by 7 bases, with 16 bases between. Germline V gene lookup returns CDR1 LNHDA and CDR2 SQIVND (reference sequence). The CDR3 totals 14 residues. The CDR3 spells CASTQGMNGEKLFF. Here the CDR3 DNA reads TGTGCCAGTACTCAGGGGATGAATGGTGAAAAACTGTTTTTT.

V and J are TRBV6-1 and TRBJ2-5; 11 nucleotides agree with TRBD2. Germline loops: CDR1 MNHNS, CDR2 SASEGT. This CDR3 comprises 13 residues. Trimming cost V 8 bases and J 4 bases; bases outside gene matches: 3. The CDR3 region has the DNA TGTGCCAGCCGTAGCGGGAGGGGAGAGACCCAGTACTTC. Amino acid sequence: CASRSGRGETQYF.

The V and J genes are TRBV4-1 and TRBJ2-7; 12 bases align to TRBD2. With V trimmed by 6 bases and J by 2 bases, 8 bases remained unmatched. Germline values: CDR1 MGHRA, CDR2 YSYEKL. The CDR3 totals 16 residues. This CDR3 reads CASRQQTSGGPYEQYF. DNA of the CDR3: TGCGCCAGCAGGCAACAGACTAGCGGGGGTCCCTACGAGCAGTACTTC.

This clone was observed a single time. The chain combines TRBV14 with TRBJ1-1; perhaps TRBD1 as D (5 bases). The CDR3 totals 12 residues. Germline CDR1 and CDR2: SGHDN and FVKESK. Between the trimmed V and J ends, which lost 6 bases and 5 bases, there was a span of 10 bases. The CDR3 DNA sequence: TGTGCCAGCAGGCGTCAGGGAACTGAAGCTTTCTTT. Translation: CASRRQGTEAFF.

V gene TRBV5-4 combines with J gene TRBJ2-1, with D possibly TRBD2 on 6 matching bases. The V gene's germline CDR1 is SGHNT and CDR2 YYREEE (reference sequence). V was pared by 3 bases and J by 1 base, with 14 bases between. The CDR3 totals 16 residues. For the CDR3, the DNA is TGTGCCAGCAGCTCCAATAGCGGATCATCCTACAATGAGCAGTTCTTC. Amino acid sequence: CASSSNSGSSYNEQFF.

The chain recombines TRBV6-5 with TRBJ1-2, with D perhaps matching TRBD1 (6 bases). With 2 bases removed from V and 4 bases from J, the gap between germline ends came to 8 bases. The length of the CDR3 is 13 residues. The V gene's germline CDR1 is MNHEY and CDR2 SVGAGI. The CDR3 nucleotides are TGTGCCAGCAGTTACGGGGGCAGCTATGGCTACACCTTC. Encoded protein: CASSYGGSYGYTF.

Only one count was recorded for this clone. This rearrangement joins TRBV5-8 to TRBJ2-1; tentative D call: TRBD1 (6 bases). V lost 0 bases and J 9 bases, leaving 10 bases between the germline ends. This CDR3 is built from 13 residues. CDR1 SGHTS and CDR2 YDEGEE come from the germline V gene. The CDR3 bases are TGTGCCAGCAGCTTGGTAGGGACAAGTGAGCAGTTCTTC. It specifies CASSLVGTSEQFF.

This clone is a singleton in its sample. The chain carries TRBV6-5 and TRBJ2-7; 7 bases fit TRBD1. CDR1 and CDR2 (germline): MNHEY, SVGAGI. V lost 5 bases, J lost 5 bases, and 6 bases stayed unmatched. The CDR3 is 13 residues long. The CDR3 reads CASSALQGDEQYF. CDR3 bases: TGTGCCAGCAGTGCGCTTCAGGGGGACGAGCAGTACTTC.

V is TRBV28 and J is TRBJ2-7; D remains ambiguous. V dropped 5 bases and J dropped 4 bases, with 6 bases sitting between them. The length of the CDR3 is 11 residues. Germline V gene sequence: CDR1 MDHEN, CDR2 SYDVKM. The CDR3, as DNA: TGTGCCAGCAGTAGAACGTACGAGCAGTACTTC. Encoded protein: CASSRTYEQYF. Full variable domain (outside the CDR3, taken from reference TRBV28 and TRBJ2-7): DVKVTQSSRYLVKRTGEKVFLECVQDMDHENMFWYRQDPGLGLRLIYFSYDVKMKEKGDIPEGYSVSREKKERFSLILESASTNQTSMYLCASSRTYEQYFGPGTRLTVT.